The present entry profiles one T cell receptor (beta chain) with its context. Its antigen is not identified. This specimen comes from a study of T cell responses to AZD1222 COVID-19 vaccine. Study-level results: CD4 TCRs associated with vaccination spanned spike, dominating at 160-218 and 743-854.

Sequencing used immunoSEQ multiplex PCR; TCRdb keeps in-frame clones, though not all of them. This table has over 120,000 clones, more than 80% appearing once. The sequence came from an adult in good health. The sample here was peripheral blood, taken on day 0 of AZD1222 vaccination.

The CDR3 nucleotides are TGTGCCAGCAGCCCTCAGCGGGGCGGCAATCAGCCCCAGCATTTT. Protein sequence: CASSPQRGGNQPQHF. The J gene is TRBJ1-5, the V gene TRBV7-2, with D possibly TRBD1 on 5 matching bases. The CDR3 has 15 residues. Germline CDR1 SGHTA, CDR2 FQGNSA. V lost 5 bases and J lost 2, with 13 bases in between.